The 9 T cell receptor beta chains given below trace back to one sample, sequenced in a study of control samples from healthy donors and cancer patients (TCRdb year 2020). Library preparation used the immunoSEQ multiplex PCR assay. TCRdb mirrors the immuneACCESS table, restricted to in-frame sequences. Some clones are absent from its copies; in checked studies, under half trace to an unresolved V gene, and the reason for the others is unknown. The sample table holds 130,000 to 150,000 clones, of which roughly 90% were seen once. In total, the top ten clones hold around 4.9% of the sample. Material: blood. The receptors shown here come from a man younger than 40 in good health.

J is TRBJ1-2 and V is TRBV23-1, with TRBD1 as a possible D gene (5 bases). TRBV23-1 is known as an ORF, though its function is uncertain. This CDR3 is 15 amino acids long. The V end lost 4 bases, the J end lost 4 bases, and 16 bases lay between the germline ends. CDR3 bases: TGCGCCAGCAGTCCGCGGACACCATGCTTCTATGGCTACACCTTC. It codes for CASSPRTPCFYGYTF.

The genes are TRBV7-2 and TRBJ2-7; maybe TRBD2 (5 bases). This CDR3 comprises 14 residues. Germline lookup yields CDR1 SGHTA and CDR2 FQGNSA. The V and J ends lost 5 bases and 4 bases respectively, with 15 bases between them. The DNA for the CDR3 is TGTGCCAGCAGCCAGCGGTTGCAGACGTACGAGCAGTACTTC. This encodes CASSQRLQTYEQYF.

The chain carries TRBV5-1 and TRBJ2-6; D is undetermined. Germline V gene sequence: CDR1 SGHRS, CDR2 YFSETQ. There are 15 residues in the CDR3. Trimming pared 4 bases from V and 0 bases from J, leaving 8 bases between. The CDR3 nucleotides are TGCGCCAGCAGCGCATCTACCTCTGGGGCCAACGTCCTGACTTTC. It codes for CASSASTSGANVLTF.

Here the CDR3 reads CASSSGYREDTEAFF. The CDR3 region has the DNA TGTGCCAGCAGCTCTGGATACAGGGAGGACACTGAAGCTTTCTTT. This chain uses TRBV7-9 with TRBJ1-1; a possible D gene is TRBD1 (6 bases). Trimming removed 4 bases from V and 3 bases from J, with 15 bases in between. In germline, CDR1 is SEHNR, CDR2 FQNEAQ (reference sequence). CDR3 size: 15 residues.

The genes are TRBV7-2 and TRBJ2-3; TRBD2 matches 10 bases. The CDR3 has 20 amino acids. CDR1 is SGHTA, CDR2 FQGNSA, per germline. Losses at the gene ends were 0 bases for V and 0 bases for J; bases not matched to a gene: 12. CDR3 loop: CASSLAFRFERGGSTDTQYF. CDR3 bases: TGTGCCAGCAGCTTAGCGTTCCGTTTCGAGCGGGGGGGAAGCACAGATACGCAGTATTTT.

The chain joins TRBV3-1 (or the pseudogene TRBV3-2) to TRBJ2-2; the D gene is possibly TRBD2 (6 bases). This CDR3 is built from 16 residues. Deletions cut 1 base from V and 6 bases from J, with 15 bases between. CDR1 and CDR2 (germline): LGHDT, YNNKEL (reference sequence). The CDR3 reads CASSQGKAREPGELFF. CDR3 nucleotide sequence: TGTGCCAGCAGCCAAGGGAAGGCGCGGGAACCCGGGGAGCTGTTTTTT.

This clone was seen a single time. The chain joins TRBV7-8 to TRBJ2-7; D not resolved. Germline-derived CDR1 and CDR2 are SGHVS and FQNEAQ. V lost 1 base to trimming and J lost 5 bases, with 12 bases between them. This CDR3 has 14 amino acids. CDR3 sequence (DNA): TGTGCCAGCAGCTTAGAGGTTAGCCCCCACGAGCAGTACTTC. Its protein product is CASSLEVSPHEQYF. The full variable domain, completed using reference TRBV7-8 and TRBJ2-7, is GAGVSQSPRYKVAKRGQDVALRCDPISGHVSLFWYQQALGQGPEFLTYFQNEAQLDKSGLPSDRFFAERPEGSVSTLKIQRTQQEDSAVYLCASSLEVSPHEQYFGPGTRLTVT.

The chain combines TRBV13 with TRBJ2-3; possibly TRBD2 for D (7 bases). The CDR3 totals 16 residues. V gave up 0 bases and J gave up 5 bases, with 15 bases separating them. Germline CDR1 PRHDT, CDR2 FYEKMQ (reference sequence). The CDR3 loop reads CASSLGRGAGVDTQYF. For the CDR3, the DNA is TGTGCCAGCAGCTTAGGCCGGGGGGCCGGGGTAGATACGCAGTATTTT.

This clone appeared a single time. The CDR3 region has the DNA TGTGCCAGCAGTGGGACTAGCGGGAGAGTAAGCGAGCAGTACTTC. Its protein product is CASSGTSGRVSEQYF. The V call is TRBV2, the J call TRBJ2-7; 13 bases agree with TRBD2. The germline V gene encodes CDR1 SNHLY and CDR2 FYNNEI. The length of the CDR3 is 15 residues. After removal of 4 bases from V and 6 bases from J, the junction contained 6 bases not matched to a gene.